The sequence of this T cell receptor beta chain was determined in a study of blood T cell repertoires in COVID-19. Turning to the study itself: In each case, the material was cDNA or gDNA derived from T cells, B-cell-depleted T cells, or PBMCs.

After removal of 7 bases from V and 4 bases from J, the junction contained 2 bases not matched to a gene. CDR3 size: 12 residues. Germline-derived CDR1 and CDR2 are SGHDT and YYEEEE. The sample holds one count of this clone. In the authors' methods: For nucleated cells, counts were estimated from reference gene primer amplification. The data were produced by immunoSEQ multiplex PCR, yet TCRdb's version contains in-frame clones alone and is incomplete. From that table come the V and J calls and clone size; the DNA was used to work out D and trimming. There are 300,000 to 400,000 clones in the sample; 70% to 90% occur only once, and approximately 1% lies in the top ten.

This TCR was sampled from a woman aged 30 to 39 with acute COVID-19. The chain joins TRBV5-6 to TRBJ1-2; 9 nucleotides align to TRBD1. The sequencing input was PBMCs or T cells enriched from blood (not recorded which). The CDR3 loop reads CASRGQGYGYTF. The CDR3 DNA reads TGTGCCAGCCGGGGACAGGGCTATGGCTACACCTTC.